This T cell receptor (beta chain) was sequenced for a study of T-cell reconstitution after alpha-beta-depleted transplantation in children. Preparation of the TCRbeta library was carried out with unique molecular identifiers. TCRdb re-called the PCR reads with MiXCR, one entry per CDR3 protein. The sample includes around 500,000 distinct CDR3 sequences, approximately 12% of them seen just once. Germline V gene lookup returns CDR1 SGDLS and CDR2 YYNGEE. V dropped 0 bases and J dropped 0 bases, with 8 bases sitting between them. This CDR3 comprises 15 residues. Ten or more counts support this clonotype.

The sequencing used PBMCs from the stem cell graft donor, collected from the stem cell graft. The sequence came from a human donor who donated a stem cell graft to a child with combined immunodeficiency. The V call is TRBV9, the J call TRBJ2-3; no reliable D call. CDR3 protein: CASSVGPDSTDTQYF. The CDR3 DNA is TGTGCCAGCAGCGTAGGGCCCGATAGCACAGATACGCAGTATTTT.